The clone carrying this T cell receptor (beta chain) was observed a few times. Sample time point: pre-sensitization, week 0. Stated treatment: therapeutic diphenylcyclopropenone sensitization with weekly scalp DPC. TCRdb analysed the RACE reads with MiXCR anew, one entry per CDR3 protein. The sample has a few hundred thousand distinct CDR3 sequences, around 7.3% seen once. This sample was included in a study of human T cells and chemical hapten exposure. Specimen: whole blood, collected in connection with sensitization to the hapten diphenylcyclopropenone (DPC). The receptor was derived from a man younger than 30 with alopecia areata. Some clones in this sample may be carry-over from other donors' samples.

The CDR3 region is CSAKTGRNEKLFF. The CDR3 DNA sequence: TGCAGCGCAAAGACAGGGCGGAATGAAAAACTGTTTTTT. The chain employs TRBV29-1 and TRBJ1-4; 7 bases match TRBD1. The CDR3 contains 13 residues. Germline V gives CDR1 SQVTM, CDR2 ANQGSEA. J lost 5 bases, V lost 7 bases, and 7 bases had no gene match.